This is a list of T cell receptor beta chains from one sample in a study of T cell responses to AZD1222 COVID-19 vaccine. The assay was immunoSEQ multiplex PCR, and TCRdb's table has in-frame clones only and misses some. The data contain about 190,000 clones, more than 75% of them seen just once; the ten biggest clones take up roughly 0.99%. The sample consisted of peripheral blood, taken on day 0 of AZD1222 vaccination. The receptor source for this set is an adult in good health. CDR3s include the opening cysteine and the closing phenylalanine or tryptophan. A D gene is named only where the DNA matches it firmly. Size is omitted from some rows. Given values are once, few, many or a class for expanded clones.

CDR3aa	CDR3nt	j_gene	v_gene	len	d_gene	abundance
CASSQERGPTGELFF	TGCGCCAGCAGCCAAGAGCGGGGACCGACCGGGGAGCTGTTTTTT	TRBJ2-2	TRBV4-1	15	-	-
CASSPGGARISYEQYF	TGTGCCAGCAGCCCTGGCGGCGCGCGGATCTCCTACGAGCAGTACTTC	TRBJ2-7	TRBV7-8	16	-	-
CASSETVYGYTF	TGTGCCAGCAGTGAGACGGTCTATGGCTACACCTTC	TRBJ1-2	TRBV25-1	12	-	-
CASSYPRGPNTEAFF	TGTGCCAGCAGTTACCCCAGGGGTCCCAACACTGAAGCTTTCTTT	TRBJ1-1	TRBV6-5	15	-	-
CASSPRDRENYGYTF	TGTGCCAGCAGTCCCCGGGACAGGGAAAACTATGGCTACACCTTC	TRBJ1-2	TRBV6-5	15	TRBD1	-
CASSQVKGGTYEQYF	TGCGCCAGCAGCCAAGTAAAGGGAGGGACATACGAGCAGTACTTC	TRBJ2-7	TRBV4-1	15	-	-
CASSLDLAIREQYF	TGTGCCAGCAGCTTGGACCTAGCTATCCGCGAGCAGTACTTC	TRBJ2-7	TRBV5-4	14	-	-
CRAPGNSGANVLTF	TGCAGGGCTCCTGGCAACTCTGGGGCCAACGTCCTGACTTTC	TRBJ2-6	TRBV29-1	14	-	-
CASSLQREGRHEQFF	TGTGCCAGCAGCTTACAGCGGGAGGGCCGTCATGAGCAGTTCTTC	TRBJ2-1	TRBV11-3	15	TRBD2	-
CASSLGQGSSYGYTF	TGTGCCAGCAGTCTAGGACAGGGATCGAGCTATGGCTACACCTTC	TRBJ1-2	TRBV6-5	15	TRBD1	-
CASSESGTRLYF	TGTGCCAGCAGTGAATCTGGGACACGATTGTACTTC	TRBJ2-7	TRBV2	12	-	-
CASSPGLAGARNTGELFF	TGTGCCAGCAGCCCGGGACTAGCGGGGGCAAGGAACACCGGGGAGCTGTTTTTT	TRBJ2-2	TRBV3-1/TRBV3-2	18	TRBD2	-
CSASLPGGNQPQHF	TGCAGTGCTAGTCTGCCCGGGGGCAATCAGCCCCAGCATTTT	TRBJ1-5	TRBV20-1	14	-	-
CASSPTTGYGYTF	TGTGCCAGTAGTCCCACCACGGGCTATGGCTACACCTTC	TRBJ1-2	TRBV19	13	-	-
CASLSGGLYNEQFF	TGTGCCAGCCTTTCCGGGGGGCTGTACAATGAGCAGTTCTTC	TRBJ2-1	TRBV27	14	-	-
CASSLLGTGSGSPGELFF	TGTGCCAGCAGCCTACTGGGGACAGGGTCCGGGAGCCCCGGGGAGCTGTTTTTT	TRBJ2-2	TRBV11-2	18	TRBD1	-
CASSVSGGNYGYTF	TGTGCCAGCAGCGTATCAGGGGGGAACTATGGCTACACCTTC	TRBJ1-2	TRBV9	14	TRBD1	-
CASSLQAYYGYTF	TGTGCCAGCAGCTTGCAGGCCTACTATGGCTACACCTTC	TRBJ1-2	TRBV7-2	13	-	-
CASSSTGTNEHF	TGTGCCAGCAGTTCAACCGGGACAAATGAGCATTTT	TRBJ1-5	TRBV28	12	-	-
CATSDSRRQVHREQYF	TGTGCCACCAGTGATTCCAGGAGGCAAGTCCACCGCGAGCAGTACTTC	TRBJ2-7	TRBV24-1	16	-	-
CASSLGGPYGYTF	TGCGCCAGCAGCTTGGGGGGACCCTATGGCTACACCTTC	TRBJ1-2	TRBV5-1	13	-	-
CASSYGSGANVLTF	TGTGCCAGCAGTTATGGCTCTGGGGCCAACGTCCTGACTTTC	TRBJ2-6	TRBV6-4	14	-	-
CASSLREDTYEQYF	TGTGCCAGCAGTTTAAGGGAGGACACTTACGAGCAGTACTTC	TRBJ2-7	TRBV27	14	-	-
CASSRGVATQYF	TGTGCCAGCAGCCGGGGGGTGGCTACGCAGTATTTT	TRBJ2-3	TRBV7-8	12	TRBD2	-
CASSPRDGTYEQYF	TGTGCCAGCAGCCCCCGGGACGGTACCTACGAGCAGTACTTC	TRBJ2-7	TRBV13	14	-	-
CASSQDWGGRVPFF	TGTGCCAGCAGCCAAGATTGGGGGGGCAGGGTACCCTTCTTC	TRBJ2-7	TRBV3-1/TRBV3-2	14	-	-
CASRYSGSVGETQYF	TGTGCCAGCAGATATAGCGGGAGTGTGGGAGAGACCCAGTACTTC	TRBJ2-5	TRBV6-5	15	TRBD2	once
CASAAHRPGQRVYEQYF	TGTGCCAGCGCTGCCCACCGACCGGGACAGCGAGTCTACGAGCAGTACTTC	TRBJ2-7	TRBV7-2	17	TRBD1	-
CASSFTGGGRDNYGYTF	TGTGCCAGCAGCTTTACTGGAGGAGGCAGGGATAACTATGGCTACACCTTC	TRBJ1-2	TRBV7-2	17	-	-
CASSPLTRNPGEQYF	TGTGCCAGCAGTCCACTTACTAGAAACCCTGGCGAGCAGTACTTC	TRBJ2-7	TRBV5-6	15	-	-
CATSRSGRRRDGNEQFF	TGTGCCACCAGCAGAAGTGGACGCCGCAGGGACGGCAATGAGCAGTTCTTC	TRBJ2-1	TRBV15	17	-	-